The TCR beta chain under discussion was sequenced for a study of brain T cells in children with intractable seizures. Study conclusions and caveats: Pre- and post-surgery blood differed in depth, so pre-surgery absences may be undersampling.

With V trimmed by 1 base and J by 1 base, 6 bases remained unmatched. CDR1 is MDHEN and CDR2 is SYDVKM in the germline V gene. The CDR3 sequence is 16 residues long. Concerning this clone: The antigen is unknown.

Sequenced by immunoSEQ multiplex PCR; TCRdb stores in-frame clones only, minus some. Among 60,000 to 85,000 clones listed, roughly 91% were seen once. The TCR comes from a boy in the first two years of life with tuberous sclerosis and intractable seizures. The chain has TRBV28 and TRBJ2-7; 8 nucleotides line up with TRBD1. Sequencing was performed on peripheral blood, taken at surgery. The CDR3 here is CASSLFARGRSYEQYF. The CDR3, as DNA: TGTGCCAGCAGTTTATTTGCCAGGGGGCGATCCTACGAGCAGTACTTC.